This T cell receptor beta chain was identified in a study of blood T cell repertoires in COVID-19. Original handling: From reference gene primer amplification, estimates of nucleated cell counts were derived. The protocol was immunoSEQ multiplex PCR, while the TCRdb copy is restricted to in-frame clones and leaves out a portion. The V and J calls and clone size are taken from that table; D and trimming were inferred from the DNA. This table holds about 56,000 clones, around 90% found once. There are a few counts of this clone. The CDR3 consists of 14 residues. Looked up from germline, CDR1 is LNHDA and CDR2 is SQIVND (reference sequence). The V end lost 3 bases, the J end lost 4 bases, and 12 bases lay between the germline ends.

This clonotype was obtained from a human donor in a cohort sampled during active COVID-19. J is TRBJ1-2 and V is TRBV19; no reliable D call. Sequenced input: peripheral blood. CDR3 sequence: CASSMVTQVYGYTF. For the CDR3, the DNA is TGTGCCAGTAGTATGGTGACGCAGGTCTATGGCTACACCTTC.